This T cell receptor (beta chain) is from a study of T cell repertoires in cytomegalovirus infection (dated by TCRdb to about 2019). Looking at the study overall: Because public TCR beta signatures pointed to carriage of CMV infection together with the matching HLA type, the HLA type of each donor mattered for the analysis.

The sequencer was an Illumina HiSeq 1500. Using fastp trimming at Q25 and MiXCR clonotype assembly, TCRdb reanalyzed the public sequencing data and kept in-frame beta chains. For every CDR3 protein sequence, its rows merge into one entry that carries the most common genes and DNA. This sample lists roughly 500,000 distinct CDR3 sequences; approximately 15% were detected once. The ten largest clones represent roughly 25% of the sample. Concerning this clonotype itself: Its antigen is still unknown. Base-call qualities are not available, and no considerably larger clone is one nucleotide away.

Beyond this particular receptor, the publication reports: The ex vivo response was dominated by HLA-C-restricted CMV-specific TCR beta clonotypes, and the single most frequent clonotype in two of eight donors was supplied by these HLA-C-restricted clonotypes. In both this cohort and an independent cohort of approximately 350 donors, the cumulative frequency of public TCR beta family members distinguished carriers of CMV infection plus the relevant HLA type.

The CDR3 measures 11 amino acids from cysteine to phenylalanine. Kept here is only the CDR3 DNA, which spans 33 bases and is read in frame from base 1. CDR1 and CDR2 (SQVTM, ANQGSEA) derive from the germline V gene. V is reduced by 5 bases and J by 7 bases, leaving a spacing of 11 bases between them. The sample comprised CD8+ T cells from PBMCs. The sequence joins TRBV29-1 to TRBJ1-2; no D gene is confidently identified. This receptor was taken from a human donor in good health (CMV status not recorded). Some clones in this sample may be carry-over from other donors' samples. The nucleotide sequence reads as follows: TGCAGCGTTCCGGGGAGAGCTGGCTACACCTTC. Its coded protein is CSVPGRAGYTF.